Below, 6 T cell receptor beta chains from the same sample are listed, as sequenced in a study of human T cells and chemical hapten exposure. The authors' total RNA extraction used unfractionated whole blood. One entry per CDR3 protein results from TCRdb running MiXCR on the 5' RACE reads. The sample contains some 150,000 distinct CDR3 sequences, around 4.1% of which appear only once. The receptors were gathered from a female donor in good health.

This clonotype was counted at least ten times. This CDR3 is CASSLEAIYNEQFF. The CDR3 bases are TGTGCCAGCAGTCTAGAAGCGATCTACAATGAGCAGTTCTTC. This sequence joins TRBV6-2 or TRBV6-3 and TRBJ2-1; the D is unclear. The V end was cut by 5 bases, the J end by 3 bases, with 11 bases between. Per germline, CDR1 MNHEY and CDR2 SVGEGT. This CDR3 region has 14 residues.

At least ten counts were recorded for this clonotype. Mismatch with germline at one junction end may stem from a read error. The V gene is TRBV28, the J gene TRBJ1-1; 8 bases match TRBD1. Germline V lookup: CDR1 MDHEN, CDR2 SYDVKM. The CDR3 is 16 amino acids. The chain's CDR3 is CASRLFAGQANTEAFF. The CDR3 DNA is TGTGCCAGCAGATTATTCGCGGGACAGGCTAACACTGAAGCTTTCTTT.

This chain uses TRBV7-2 with TRBJ1-5; unclear D gene. The germline CDR1 and CDR2 sequences are SGHTA and FQGNSA. This CDR3 has 17 amino acids. Deletions cut 1 base from V and 2 bases from J, with 15 bases between. The CDR3 DNA follows: TGTGCCAGCAGCTTAGTTTCTCTGGGAATCGGCAATCAGCCCCAGCATTTT. This encodes CASSLVSLGIGNQPQHF.

The chain combines TRBV6-5 with TRBJ2-3; TRBD1 might be the D (6 bases). V was shortened by 7 bases and J by 5 bases, with 22 bases between the two germline ends. The CDR3 runs to 16 residues. The germline V gene has CDR1 MNHEY and CDR2 SVGAGI. The CDR3 spells CASTKGAGALQDTQYF. CDR3 nucleotides: TGTGCCAGCACAAAAGGGGCAGGGGCCTTGCAAGATACGCAGTATTTT.

This clonotype has at least ten counts. The rearrangement joins TRBV28 to TRBJ2-2; D is uncertain. V lost 1 base and J lost 1, with 13 bases in between. The CDR3 spans 17 residues. Germline values: CDR1 MDHEN, CDR2 SYDVKM. The CDR3 here is CASSLYSWQKNTGELFF. In nucleotides, the CDR3 is TGTGCCAGCAGTTTATATTCCTGGCAGAAGAACACCGGGGAGCTGTTTTTT.

This clonotype has at least ten counts. The rearrangement uses TRBV27 and TRBJ1-6; D unresolved. V was trimmed by 5 bases and J by 0 bases, leaving 11 bases between them. The CDR3 is made up of 16 amino acids. The germline V gene encodes CDR1 MNHEY and CDR2 SMNVEV (reference sequence). CDR3 sequence: CASSTLPSSYNSPLHF. CDR3 DNA: TGTGCCAGCAGTACACTTCCTAGCTCCTATAATTCACCCCTCCACTTT.